This T cell receptor beta chain stems from a study of T cells in Graves' hyperthyroidism and ophthalmopathy. Notes on the study in general: The model predicted ophthalmopathy a median approximately seven months before onset.

Exclusion of a patient resulted from uncontrolled infection, other autoimmune disease, pregnancy or lactation. Germline loops: CDR1 MDHEN, CDR2 SYDVKM. J gave up 11 bases and V 1 base, and 8 bases lay outside the gene matches. The CDR3 loop spans 16 amino acids. Using RNA transcripts as the source, TCR beta CDR3 regions were amplified. TCR CDR3 underwent first-round RT-PCR with the HTBI primer set. TCRdb re-derived calls from the multiplex PCR reads in MiXCR, one entry per CDR3 protein. The sample includes around 250,000 distinct CDR3 sequences, about a sixth seen only once; the top ten take 28%. A remark on this clonotype: The antigen is unknown. Given a much more abundant clone one base away, this may be a read error.

The source of this sequence is a woman aged 18-29 years with Graves' ophthalmopathy. V is TRBV28 and J is TRBJ1-6, with 10 nucleotides matching TRBD1. The source material was blood. The CDR3 here is CASSLLTGTGDPPLHF. The CDR3, as DNA: TGTGCCAGCAGTTTATTAACCGGGACAGGGGATCCACCCCTCCACTTT.